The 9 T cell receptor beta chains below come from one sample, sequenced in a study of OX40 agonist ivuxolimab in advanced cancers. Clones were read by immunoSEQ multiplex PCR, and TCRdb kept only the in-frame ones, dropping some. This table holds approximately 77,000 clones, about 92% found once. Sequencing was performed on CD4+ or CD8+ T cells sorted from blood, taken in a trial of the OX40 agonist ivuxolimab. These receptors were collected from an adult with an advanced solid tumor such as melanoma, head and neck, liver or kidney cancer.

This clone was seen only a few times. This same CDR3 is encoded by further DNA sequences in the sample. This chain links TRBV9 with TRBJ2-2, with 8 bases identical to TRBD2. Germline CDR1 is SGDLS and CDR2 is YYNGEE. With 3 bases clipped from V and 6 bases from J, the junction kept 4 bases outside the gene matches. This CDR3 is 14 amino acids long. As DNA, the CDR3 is TGTGCCAGCAGCGATCGGGGGGGAGCCGGGGAGCTGTTTTTT. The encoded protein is CASSDRGGAGELFF.

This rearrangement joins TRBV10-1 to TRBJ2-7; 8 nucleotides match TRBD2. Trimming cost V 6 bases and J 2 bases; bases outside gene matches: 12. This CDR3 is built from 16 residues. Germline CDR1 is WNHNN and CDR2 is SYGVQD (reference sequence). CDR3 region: CASSLITGGTTYEQYF. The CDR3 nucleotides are TGCGCCAGCAGCTTGATTACGGGAGGGACGACCTACGAGCAGTACTTC.

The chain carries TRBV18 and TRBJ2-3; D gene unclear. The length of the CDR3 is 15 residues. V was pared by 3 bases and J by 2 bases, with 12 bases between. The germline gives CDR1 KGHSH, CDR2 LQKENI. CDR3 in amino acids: CASSPWEENTDTQYF. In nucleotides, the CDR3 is TGTGCCAGCTCACCGTGGGAAGAAAACACAGATACGCAGTATTTT.

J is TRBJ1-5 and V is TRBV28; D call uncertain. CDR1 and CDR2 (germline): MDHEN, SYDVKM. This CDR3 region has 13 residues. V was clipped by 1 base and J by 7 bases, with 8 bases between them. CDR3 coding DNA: TGTGCCAGCAGTTTATATGAGGCCCAGCCCCAGCATTTT. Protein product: CASSLYEAQPQHF.

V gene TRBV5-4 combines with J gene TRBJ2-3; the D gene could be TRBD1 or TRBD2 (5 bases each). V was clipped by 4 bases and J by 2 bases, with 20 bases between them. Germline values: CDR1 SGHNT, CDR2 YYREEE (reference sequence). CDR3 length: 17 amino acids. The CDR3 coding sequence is TGTGCCAGCAGCGCCTCCGCGGGTGGGGGACCCACAGATACGCAGTATTTT. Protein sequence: CASSASAGGGPTDTQYF. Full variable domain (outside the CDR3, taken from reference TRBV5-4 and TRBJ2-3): ETGVTQSPTHLIKTRGQQVTLRCSSQSGHNTVSWYQQALGQGPQFIFQYYREEENGRGNFPPRFSGLQFPNYSSELNVNALELDDSALYLCASSASAGGGPTDTQYFGPGTRLTVL.

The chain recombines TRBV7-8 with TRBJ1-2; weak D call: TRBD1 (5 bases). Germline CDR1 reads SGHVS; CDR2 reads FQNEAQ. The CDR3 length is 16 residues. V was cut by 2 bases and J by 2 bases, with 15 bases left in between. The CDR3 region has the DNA TGTGCCAGCAGCTTACTCCGGGACCTCGGAAACTATGGCTACACCTTC. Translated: CASSLLRDLGNYGYTF. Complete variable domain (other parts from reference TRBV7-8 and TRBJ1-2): GAGVSQSPRYKVAKRGQDVALRCDPISGHVSLFWYQQALGQGPEFLTYFQNEAQLDKSGLPSDRFFAERPEGSVSTLKIQRTQQEDSAVYLCASSLLRDLGNYGYTFGSGTRLTVV.

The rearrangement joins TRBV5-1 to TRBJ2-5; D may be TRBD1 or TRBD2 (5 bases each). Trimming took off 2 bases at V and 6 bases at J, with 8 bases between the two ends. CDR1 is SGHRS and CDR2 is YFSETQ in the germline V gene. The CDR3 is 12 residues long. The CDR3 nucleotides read TGCGCCAGCAGCTTCGAGGGGAAGACCCAGTACTTC. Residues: CASSFEGKTQYF.

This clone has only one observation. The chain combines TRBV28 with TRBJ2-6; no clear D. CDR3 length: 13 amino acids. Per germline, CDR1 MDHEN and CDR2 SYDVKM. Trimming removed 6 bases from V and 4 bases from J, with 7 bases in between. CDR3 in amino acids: CASSPRGANVLTF. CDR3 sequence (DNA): TGTGCCAGCAGCCCGCGGGGGGCCAACGTCCTGACTTTC.

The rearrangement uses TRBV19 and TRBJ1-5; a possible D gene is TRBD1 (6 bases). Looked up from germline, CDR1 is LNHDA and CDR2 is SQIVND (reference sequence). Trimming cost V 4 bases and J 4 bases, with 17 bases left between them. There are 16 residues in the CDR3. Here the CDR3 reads CASSTMGGASNQPQHF. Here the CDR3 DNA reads TGTGCCAGTAGTACCATGGGGGGGGCCTCGAATCAGCCCCAGCATTTT.